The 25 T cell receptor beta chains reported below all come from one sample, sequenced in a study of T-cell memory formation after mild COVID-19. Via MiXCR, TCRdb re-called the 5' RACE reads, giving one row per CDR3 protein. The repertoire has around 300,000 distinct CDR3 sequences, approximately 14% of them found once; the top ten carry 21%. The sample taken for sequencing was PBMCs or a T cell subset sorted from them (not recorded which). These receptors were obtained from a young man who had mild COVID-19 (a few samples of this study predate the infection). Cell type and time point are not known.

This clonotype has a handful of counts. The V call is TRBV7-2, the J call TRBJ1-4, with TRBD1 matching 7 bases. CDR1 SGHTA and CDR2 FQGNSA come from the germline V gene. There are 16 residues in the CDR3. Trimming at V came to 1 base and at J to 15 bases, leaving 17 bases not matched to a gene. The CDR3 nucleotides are TGTGCCAGCAGCTTAGGAGGGGGCGGAAGAATGAAGGGGGTGTTTTTT. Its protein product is CASSLGGGGRMKGVFF.

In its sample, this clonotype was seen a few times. The CDR3 nucleotides read TGCGCCAGCAGCCCCTCAAACATGGAACAGGCAGATACGCAGTATTTT. Translation: CASSPSNMEQADTQYF. J is TRBJ2-3 and V is TRBV5-1, with D possibly being TRBD1 (5 bases). V was shortened by 4 bases and J by 4 bases, with 19 bases between the two germline ends. Germline loops: CDR1 SGHRS, CDR2 YFSETQ. The CDR3 runs 16 residues.

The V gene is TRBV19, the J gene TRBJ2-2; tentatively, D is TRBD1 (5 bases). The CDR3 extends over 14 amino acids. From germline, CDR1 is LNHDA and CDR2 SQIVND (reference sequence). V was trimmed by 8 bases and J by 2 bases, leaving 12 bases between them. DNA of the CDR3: TGTGCCAGTGGTTTGGACATTAACACCGGGGAGCTGTTTTTT. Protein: CASGLDINTGELFF.

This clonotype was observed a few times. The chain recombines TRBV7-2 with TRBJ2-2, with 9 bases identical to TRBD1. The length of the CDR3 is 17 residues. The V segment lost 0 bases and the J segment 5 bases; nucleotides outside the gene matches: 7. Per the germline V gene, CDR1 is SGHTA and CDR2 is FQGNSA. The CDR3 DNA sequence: TGTGCCAGCAGCTTAGCCCCACAGGGGGCGCGGACCGGGGAGCTGTTTTTT. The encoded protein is CASSLAPQGARTGELFF. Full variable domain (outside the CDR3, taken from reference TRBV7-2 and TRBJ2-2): GAGVSQSPSNKVTEKGKDVELRCDPISGHTALYWYRQSLGQGLEFLIYFQGNSAPDKSGLPSDRFSAERTGGSVSTLTIQRTQQEDSAVYLCASSLAPQGARTGELFFGEGSRLTVL.

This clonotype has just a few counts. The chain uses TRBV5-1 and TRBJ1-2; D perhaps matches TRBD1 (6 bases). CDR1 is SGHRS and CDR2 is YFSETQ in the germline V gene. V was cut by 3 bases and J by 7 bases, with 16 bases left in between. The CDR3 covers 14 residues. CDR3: CASSSGHNRAGYTF. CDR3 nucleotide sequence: TGCGCCAGCAGCTCAGGACACAACAGGGCTGGCTACACCTTC.

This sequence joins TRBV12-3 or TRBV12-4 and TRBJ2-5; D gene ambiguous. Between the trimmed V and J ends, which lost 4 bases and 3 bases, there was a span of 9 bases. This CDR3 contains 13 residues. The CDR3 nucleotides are TGTGCCAGCAGTTATGAAGTAGAAGAGACCCAGTACTTC. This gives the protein CASSYEVEETQYF.

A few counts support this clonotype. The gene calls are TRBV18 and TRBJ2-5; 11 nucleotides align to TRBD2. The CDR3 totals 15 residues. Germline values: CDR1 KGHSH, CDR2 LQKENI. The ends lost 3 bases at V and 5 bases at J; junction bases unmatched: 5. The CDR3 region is CASSPGTSGRETQYF. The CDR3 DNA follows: TGTGCCAGCTCACCTGGGACTAGCGGCAGGGAGACCCAGTACTTC.

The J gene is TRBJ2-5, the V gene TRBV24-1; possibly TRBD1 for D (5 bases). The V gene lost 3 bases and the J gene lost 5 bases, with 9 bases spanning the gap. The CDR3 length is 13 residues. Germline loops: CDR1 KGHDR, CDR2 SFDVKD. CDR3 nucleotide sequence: TGTGCCACCAGTGATGCAGGGCTGGAGACCCAGTACTTC. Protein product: CATSDAGLETQYF.

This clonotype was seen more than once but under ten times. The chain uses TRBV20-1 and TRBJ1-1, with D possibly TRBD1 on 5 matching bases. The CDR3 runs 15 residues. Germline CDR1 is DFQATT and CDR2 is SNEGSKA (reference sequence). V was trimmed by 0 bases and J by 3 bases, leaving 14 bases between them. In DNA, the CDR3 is TGCAGTGCTAGAGACGCTCGTGGGGCCGACACTGAAGCTTTCTTT. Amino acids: CSARDARGADTEAFF.

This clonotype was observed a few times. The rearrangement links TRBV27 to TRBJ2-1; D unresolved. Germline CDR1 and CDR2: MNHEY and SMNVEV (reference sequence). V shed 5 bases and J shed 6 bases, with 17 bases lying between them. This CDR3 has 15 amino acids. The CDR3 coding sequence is TGTGCCAGCAGTCCTACCCCCTGGTGGGTCAATGAGCAGTTCTTC. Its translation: CASSPTPWWVNEQFF.

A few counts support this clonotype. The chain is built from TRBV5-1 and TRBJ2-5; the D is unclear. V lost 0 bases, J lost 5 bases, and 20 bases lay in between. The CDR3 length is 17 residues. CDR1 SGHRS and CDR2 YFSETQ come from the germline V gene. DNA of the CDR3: TGCGCCAGCAGCTTGGCCCAGGTTTCAGTCGGGCGGGAGACCCAGTACTTC. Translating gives CASSLAQVSVGRETQYF.

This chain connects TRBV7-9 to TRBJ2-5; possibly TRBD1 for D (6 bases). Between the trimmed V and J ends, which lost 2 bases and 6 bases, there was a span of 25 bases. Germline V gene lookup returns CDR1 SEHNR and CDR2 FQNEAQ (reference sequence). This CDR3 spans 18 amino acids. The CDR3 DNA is TGTGCCAGCAGCTTATTCCAACTTTGGGGGCGCGGAGGAAAGACCCAGTACTTC. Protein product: CASSLFQLWGRGGKTQYF.

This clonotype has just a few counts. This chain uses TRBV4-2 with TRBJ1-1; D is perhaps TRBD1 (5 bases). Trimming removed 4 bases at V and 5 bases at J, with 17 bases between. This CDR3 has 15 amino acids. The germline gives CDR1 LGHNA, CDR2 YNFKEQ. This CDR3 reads CASSPRMGDRTEAFF. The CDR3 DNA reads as TGTGCCAGCAGCCCGCGGATGGGGGATAGGACTGAAGCTTTCTTT.

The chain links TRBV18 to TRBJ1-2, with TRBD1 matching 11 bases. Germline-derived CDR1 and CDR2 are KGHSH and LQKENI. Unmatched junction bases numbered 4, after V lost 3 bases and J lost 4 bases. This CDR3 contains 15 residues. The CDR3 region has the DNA TGTGCCAGCTCACCCCAAGGGACAGGGGGCTATGGCTACACCTTC. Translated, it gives CASSPQGTGGYGYTF.

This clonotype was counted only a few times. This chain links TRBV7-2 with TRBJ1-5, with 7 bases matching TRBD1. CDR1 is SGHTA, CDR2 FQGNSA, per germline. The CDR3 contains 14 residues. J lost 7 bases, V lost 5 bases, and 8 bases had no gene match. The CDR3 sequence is CASSPDRDKQPQHF. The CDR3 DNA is TGTGCCAGCAGCCCAGACAGGGATAAGCAGCCCCAGCATTTT.

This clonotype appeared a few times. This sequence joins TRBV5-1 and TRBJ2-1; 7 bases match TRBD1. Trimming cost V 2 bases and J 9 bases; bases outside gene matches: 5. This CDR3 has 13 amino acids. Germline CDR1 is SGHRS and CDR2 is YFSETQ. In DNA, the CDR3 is TGCGCCAGCAGCTTAGGGGGCGCGACTGAGCAGTTCTTC. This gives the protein CASSLGGATEQFF.

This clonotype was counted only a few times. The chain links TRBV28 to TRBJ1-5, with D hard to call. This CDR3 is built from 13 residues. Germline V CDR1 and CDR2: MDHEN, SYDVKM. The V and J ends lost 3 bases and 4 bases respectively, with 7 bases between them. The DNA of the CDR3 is TGTGCCAGCAGTTTGACGGTTAATCAGCCCCAGCATTTT. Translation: CASSLTVNQPQHF. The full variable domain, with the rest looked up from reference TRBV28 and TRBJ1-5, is DVKVTQSSRYLVKRTGEKVFLECVQDMDHENMFWYRQDPGLGLRLIYFSYDVKMKEKGDIPEGYSVSREKKERFSLILESASTNQTSMYLCASSLTVNQPQHFGDGTRLSIL.

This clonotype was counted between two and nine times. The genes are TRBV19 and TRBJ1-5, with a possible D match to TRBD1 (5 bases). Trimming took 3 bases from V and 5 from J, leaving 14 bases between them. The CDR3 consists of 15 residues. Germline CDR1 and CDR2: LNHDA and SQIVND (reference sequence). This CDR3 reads CASSIDGAGDQPQHF. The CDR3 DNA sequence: TGTGCCAGTAGTATCGACGGGGCAGGAGATCAGCCCCAGCATTTT.

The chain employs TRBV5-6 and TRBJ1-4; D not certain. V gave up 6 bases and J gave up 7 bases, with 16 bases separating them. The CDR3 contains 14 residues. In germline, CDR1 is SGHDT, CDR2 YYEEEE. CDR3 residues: CASNPAAISEKLFF. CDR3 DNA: TGTGCCAGCAACCCCGCGGCGATCAGTGAAAAACTGTTTTTT.

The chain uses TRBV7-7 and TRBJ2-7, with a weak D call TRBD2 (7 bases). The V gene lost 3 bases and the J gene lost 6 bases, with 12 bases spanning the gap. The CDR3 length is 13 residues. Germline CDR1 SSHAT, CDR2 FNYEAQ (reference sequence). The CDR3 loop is CASSLNREGEQYF. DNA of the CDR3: TGTGCCAGCAGCTTGAACAGGGAGGGCGAGCAGTACTTC.

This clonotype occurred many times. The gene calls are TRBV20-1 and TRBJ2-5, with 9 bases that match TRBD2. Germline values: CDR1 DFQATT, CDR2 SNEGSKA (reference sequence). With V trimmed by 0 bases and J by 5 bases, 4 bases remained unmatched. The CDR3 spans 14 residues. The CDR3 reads CSARDMRGGETQYF. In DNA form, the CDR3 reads TGCAGTGCTAGAGATATGCGGGGGGGCGAGACCCAGTACTTC.

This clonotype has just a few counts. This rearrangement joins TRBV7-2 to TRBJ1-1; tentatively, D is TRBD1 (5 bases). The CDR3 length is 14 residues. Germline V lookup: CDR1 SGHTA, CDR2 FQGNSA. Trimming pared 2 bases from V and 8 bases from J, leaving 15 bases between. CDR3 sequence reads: CASSLINRHREAFF. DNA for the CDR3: TGTGCCAGCAGCTTAATTAACAGGCACAGAGAAGCTTTCTTT.

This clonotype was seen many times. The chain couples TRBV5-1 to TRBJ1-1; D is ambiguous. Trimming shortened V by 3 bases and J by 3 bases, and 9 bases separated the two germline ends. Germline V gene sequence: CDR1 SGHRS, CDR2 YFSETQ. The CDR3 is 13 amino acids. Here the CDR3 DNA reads TGCGCCAGCAGCTCCTCGGGGTACACTGAAGCTTTCTTT. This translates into CASSSSGYTEAFF.

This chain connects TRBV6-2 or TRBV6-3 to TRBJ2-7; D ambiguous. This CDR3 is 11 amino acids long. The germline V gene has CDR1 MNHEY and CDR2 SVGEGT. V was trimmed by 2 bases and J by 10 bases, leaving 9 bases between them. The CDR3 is CASSYGHHQYF. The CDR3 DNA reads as TGTGCCAGCAGTTACGGGCACCATCAGTACTTC.

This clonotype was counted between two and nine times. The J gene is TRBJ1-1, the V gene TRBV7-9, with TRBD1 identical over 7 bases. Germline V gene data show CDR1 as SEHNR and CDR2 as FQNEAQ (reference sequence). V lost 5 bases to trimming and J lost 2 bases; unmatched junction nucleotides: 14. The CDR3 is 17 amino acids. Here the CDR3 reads CASSLWPGQNLNTEAFF. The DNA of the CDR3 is TGTGCCAGCAGCCTCTGGCCGGGACAGAATCTAAACACTGAAGCTTTCTTT.